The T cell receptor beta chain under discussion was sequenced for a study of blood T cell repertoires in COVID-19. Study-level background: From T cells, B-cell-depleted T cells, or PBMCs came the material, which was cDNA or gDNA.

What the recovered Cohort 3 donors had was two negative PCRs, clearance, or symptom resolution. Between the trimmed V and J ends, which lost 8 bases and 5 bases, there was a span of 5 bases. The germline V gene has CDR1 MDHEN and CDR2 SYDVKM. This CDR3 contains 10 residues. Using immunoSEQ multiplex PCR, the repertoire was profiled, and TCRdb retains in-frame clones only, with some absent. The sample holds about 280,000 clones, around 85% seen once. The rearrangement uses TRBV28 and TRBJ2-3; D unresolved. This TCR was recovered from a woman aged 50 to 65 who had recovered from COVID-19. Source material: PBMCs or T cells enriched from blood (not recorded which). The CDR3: CASGRDTQYF. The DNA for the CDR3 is TGTGCCAGCGGGCGAGATACGCAGTATTTT.